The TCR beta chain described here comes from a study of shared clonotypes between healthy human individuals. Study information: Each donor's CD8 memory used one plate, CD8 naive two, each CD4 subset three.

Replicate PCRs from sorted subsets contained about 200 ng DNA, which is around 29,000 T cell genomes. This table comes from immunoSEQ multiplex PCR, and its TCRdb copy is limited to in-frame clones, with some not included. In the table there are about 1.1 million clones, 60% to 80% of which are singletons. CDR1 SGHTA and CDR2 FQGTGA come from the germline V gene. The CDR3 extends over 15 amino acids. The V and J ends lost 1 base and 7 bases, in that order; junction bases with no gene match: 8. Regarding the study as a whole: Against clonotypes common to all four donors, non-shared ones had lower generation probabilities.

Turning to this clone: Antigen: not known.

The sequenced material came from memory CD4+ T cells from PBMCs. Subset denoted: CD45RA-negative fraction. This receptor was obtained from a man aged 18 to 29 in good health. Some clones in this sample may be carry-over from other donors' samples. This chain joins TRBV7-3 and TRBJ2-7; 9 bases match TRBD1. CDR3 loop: CASSLSTGGAKEQYF. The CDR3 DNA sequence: TGTGCCAGCAGCTTAAGCACAGGGGGCGCGAAGGAGCAGTACTTC.